The clone carrying this T cell receptor delta chain occurred a few times. Its antigen remains unknown. The entry originates in a study of Vδ1+ human thymocytes. Findings and limits, study-wide: In the thymus, TRG and TRD repertoires looked highly polyclonal with Gaussian CDR3 lengths. Donors shared many TRG clonotypes but few TRD clonotypes.

Extracted RNA was reverse transcribed into cDNA. The CDR3 regions were amplified by multiplex PCR from V-gene primers to a constant-region primer. TCRdb fed the multiplex PCR reads into CATT to redo clone calling. Of roughly 55,000 delta-chain clones in the sample, approximately 15% were seen once. Per germline, CDR1 TSWWSYY and CDR2 QGS. This CDR3 is 17 amino acids long. Losses at the gene ends were 5 bases for V and 2 bases for J; bases not matched to a gene: 12. This receptor was obtained from a boy under two years old who had congenital heart surgery. The V and J genes are TRDV1 and TRDJ1; 9 bases map to TRDD3. The sample consisted of Vdelta1+ gamma-delta thymocytes from the thymus. Described subset: FACS-sorted CD3+ TCRalphabeta- TCRVdelta1+ TCRVdelta2- thymocytes. The CDR3 spells CALGYVTGGHETDKLIF. CDR3 in DNA: TGTGCTCTTGGGTACGTAACTGGGGGACACGAGACCGATAAACTCATCTTT.